The entry below describes one T cell receptor beta chain. Data came from immunoSEQ multiplex PCR; TCRdb stores just in-frame clones and leaves some out. The sample holds roughly 80,000 clones, 84% seen once. The length of the CDR3 is 14 residues. From germline, CDR1 is SGDLS and CDR2 YYNGEE. The germline V and J ends were trimmed by 4 bases and 5 bases, with 16 bases remaining between them. The entry originates in a study of blood T cell repertoires in COVID-19. V usage is TRBV9 and J usage is TRBJ2-7; D not resolved. The sequence was collected from a human donor in a cohort sampled during active COVID-19. Sequenced input: peripheral blood. In nucleotides, the CDR3 is TGTGCCAGCAGCTTTACTACCATCCTAGACGAGCAGTACTTC. This gives the protein CASSFTTILDEQYF. Complete variable domain (other parts from reference TRBV9 and TRBJ2-7): DSGVTQTPKHLITATGQRVTLRCSPRSGDLSVYWYQQSLDQGLQFLIQYYNGEERAKGNILERFSAQQFPDLHSELNLSSLELGDSALYFCASSFTTILDEQYFGPGTRLTVT.